The 18 T cell receptor beta chains in this list originate from one sample, sequenced in a study of cytomegalovirus exposure and HLA in healthy donors. Use of 60 Vbeta and 13 Jbeta primers characterized the PCR. Sequencing was performed with immunoSEQ multiplex PCR; in TCRdb, only in-frame clones are kept and a portion is missing. The sample lists 150,000 to 200,000 clones, 80% to 85% seen once, with roughly 2% in the top ten. The sample was PBMCs. All receptors come from a woman in her thirties in good health and CMV-seronegative.

The V and J genes are TRBV18 and TRBJ2-7; perhaps TRBD1 as D (6 bases). CDR3 length: 13 amino acids. Trimming pared 6 bases from V and 7 bases from J, leaving 16 bases between. From germline, CDR1 is KGHSH and CDR2 LQKENI. CDR3 bases: TGTGCCAGCTCGCCGGGACATGGGGCAGAGCAGTACTTC. Protein: CASSPGHGAEQYF.

The count of this clone is one. The chain couples TRBV5-4 to TRBJ2-7; 7 bases line up with TRBD2. This CDR3 is built from 16 residues. The J segment lost 2 bases and the V segment lost 3 bases, leaving 11 bases of the junction unmatched. Germline V CDR1 and CDR2: SGHNT, YYREEE (reference sequence). CDR3 DNA: TGTGCCAGCAGCTATCTGGGCCCTAGCGGAACCTACGAGCAGTACTTC. This codes for CASSYLGPSGTYEQYF.

In regard to this clone: The junction shows a germline mismatch at one end, possibly a read error. The chain has TRBV7-7 and TRBJ2-7; TRBD2 aligns across 11 bases. The germline CDR1 and CDR2 sequences are SSHAT and FNYEAQ (reference sequence). The CDR3 contains 18 residues. The CDR3 spells CASSPQLAGDPTSYEQYF. The CDR3 bases are TGTGCTAGCAGCCCTCAACTAGCGGGAGACCCTACTTCCTACGAGCAGTACTTC.

The chain has TRBV6-6 and TRBJ2-1; a possible D gene is TRBD2 (6 bases). Germline V gene data show CDR1 as MNHNY and CDR2 as SVGAGI (reference sequence). The CDR3 length is 11 residues. With 0 bases removed from V and 15 bases from J, the gap between germline ends came to 9 bases. Here the CDR3 reads CASSYSGEAFF. DNA of the CDR3: TGTGCCAGCAGTTACTCGGGGGAGGCGTTCTTC.

The V call is TRBV4-1, the J call TRBJ2-7, with a weak D call TRBD1 (6 bases). The CDR3 sequence is 14 residues long. Trimming removed 3 bases at V and 6 bases at J, with 15 bases between. Germline V gene lookup returns CDR1 MGHRA and CDR2 YSYEKL. Here the CDR3 DNA reads TGCGCCAGCAGCCAGCCGGACAGAATCCTCGAGCAGTACTTC. Its translation is CASSQPDRILEQYF.

The V and J genes are TRBV5-1 and TRBJ2-7; D is perhaps TRBD1 (6 bases). Trimming took off 4 bases at V and 6 bases at J, with 14 bases between the two ends. This CDR3 comprises 13 residues. The V gene's germline CDR1 is SGHRS and CDR2 YFSETQ. The CDR3 nucleotides are TGCGCCAGCAGCGGACAGATGTCTGGCGAGCAGTACTTC. This gives the protein CASSGQMSGEQYF.

To note about this clone: This same CDR3 is encoded by further DNA sequences in the sample. The chain couples TRBV28 to TRBJ1-1, with TRBD1 as a possible D gene (5 bases). The CDR3 runs 14 residues. V was pared by 2 bases and J by 0 bases, with 7 bases between. Germline CDR1 MDHEN, CDR2 SYDVKM. The CDR3: CASSLRGMNTEAFF. CDR3 bases: TGTGCCAGCAGTTTAAGGGGAATGAACACTGAAGCTTTCTTT. The full variable domain, rest sourced from reference TRBV28 and TRBJ1-1, is DVKVTQSSRYLVKRTGEKVFLECVQDMDHENMFWYRQDPGLGLRLIYFSYDVKMKEKGDIPEGYSVSREKKERFSLILESASTNQTSMYLCASSLRGMNTEAFFGQGTRLTVV.

This chain links TRBV11-2 with TRBJ1-1, with a possible D match to TRBD1 (5 bases). The CDR3 is made up of 16 amino acids. Germline V gene data show CDR1 as SGHAT and CDR2 as FQNNGV. The V end was cut by 5 bases, the J end by 1 base, with 17 bases between. In nucleotides, the CDR3 is TGTGCCAGCAGCCTAGTGGGGCAGGGTGGGAACACTGAAGCTTTCTTT. Translating gives CASSLVGQGGNTEAFF. Drawing the rest from reference TRBV11-2 and TRBJ1-1, the complete variable domain is EAGVAQSPRYKIIEKRQSVAFWCNPISGHATLYWYQQILGQGPKLLIQFQNNGVVDDSQLPKDRFSAERLKGVDSTLKIQPAKLEDSAVYLCASSLVGQGGNTEAFFGQGTRLTVV.

V is TRBV6-5 and J is TRBJ1-5, with D possibly TRBD1 on 6 matching bases. The CDR3 length is 16 residues. V was cut by 4 bases and J by 11 bases, with 24 bases left in between. Germline CDR1 reads MNHEY; CDR2 reads SVGAGI. CDR3 loop: CASSSVGGARLSAQHF. For the CDR3, the DNA is TGTGCCAGCAGTTCAGTGGGGGGGGCGCGGCTATCAGCCCAGCATTTT.

The chain recombines TRBV4-1 with TRBJ2-3; 8 bases line up with TRBD2. CDR1 is MGHRA, CDR2 YSYEKL, per germline. The junction had 4 bases not matched to a gene; V was cut back by 4 bases and J by 4 bases. The CDR3 runs 14 residues. The chain's CDR3 is CASSPRSGADTQYF. CDR3 sequence (DNA): TGCGCCAGCAGCCCCCGTAGCGGGGCAGATACGCAGTATTTT.

This clone has more than one count but fewer than ten. The rearrangement links TRBV5-1 to TRBJ2-2, with TRBD1 as a possible D gene (5 bases). From germline, CDR1 is SGHRS and CDR2 YFSETQ. The CDR3 has 16 residues. Trimming left V 0 bases short and J 0 bases short, with 9 bases between. CDR3 residues: CASSLAARANTGELFF. The CDR3 nucleotides read TGCGCCAGCAGCTTGGCGGCCAGGGCGAACACCGGGGAGCTGTTTTTT.

The rearrangement joins TRBV28 to TRBJ1-2; 8 bases map to TRBD1. Germline V lookup: CDR1 MDHEN, CDR2 SYDVKM. This CDR3 is built from 14 residues. Trimming cost V 4 bases and J 8 bases; bases outside gene matches: 9. CDR3 in DNA: TGTGCCAGCAGTTCTTACCAGGGGGCGCGGGGCTACACCTTC. Encoded protein: CASSSYQGARGYTF.

The J gene is TRBJ1-5, the V gene TRBV28, with D possibly matching TRBD1 (5 bases). The length of the CDR3 is 18 residues. The V gene's germline CDR1 is MDHEN and CDR2 SYDVKM. The V gene lost 5 bases and the J gene lost 2 bases, with 22 bases spanning the gap. CDR3 loop: CASSTPSTIGAGNQPQHF. The CDR3 DNA reads as TGTGCCAGCAGTACCCCCAGTACCATAGGGGCCGGCAATCAGCCCCAGCATTTT. Full variable domain (remainder filled in from reference TRBV28 and TRBJ1-5): DVKVTQSSRYLVKRTGEKVFLECVQDMDHENMFWYRQDPGLGLRLIYFSYDVKMKEKGDIPEGYSVSREKKERFSLILESASTNQTSMYLCASSTPSTIGAGNQPQHFGDGTRLSIL.

This chain uses TRBV5-1 with TRBJ2-2; TRBD1 aligns across 8 bases. From germline, CDR1 is SGHRS and CDR2 YFSETQ. The CDR3 covers 16 residues. With V trimmed by 0 bases and J by 5 bases, 6 bases remained unmatched. CDR3 region: CASSLASGGRTGELFF. The CDR3 DNA reads as TGCGCCAGCAGCTTGGCCTCAGGGGGCCGAACCGGGGAGCTGTTTTTT.

The rearrangement uses TRBV28 and TRBJ2-5; TRBD2 is a possible D gene (5 bases). The end of the DNA is better explained by TRBJ2-7, so the J call may be wrong. The CDR3 is made up of 14 amino acids. CDR1 and CDR2 (germline): MDHEN, SYDVKM. As DNA, the CDR3 is TGTGCCAGCTGTGGACTCGATGAAGTCTACGAGCAGTACTTC. Protein: CASCGLDEVYEQYF.

The chain has TRBV9 and TRBJ1-5; no definite D call. CDR1 SGDLS and CDR2 YYNGEE come from the germline V gene. CDR3 length: 15 residues. V shed 0 bases and J shed 3 bases, with 10 bases lying between them. The CDR3 protein is CASSVGAGVNQPQHF. The CDR3 DNA reads as TGTGCCAGCAGCGTAGGGGCCGGGGTCAATCAGCCCCAGCATTTT.

J is TRBJ1-6 and V is TRBV28; no firm D call. The CDR3 is 13 residues long. Trimming removed 5 bases at V and 9 bases at J, with 11 bases between. The germline V gene encodes CDR1 MDHEN and CDR2 SYDVKM. CDR3: CASSPDWASPLHF. CDR3 nucleotides: TGTGCCAGCAGTCCGGACTGGGCTTCACCCCTCCACTTT.

The rearrangement links TRBV28 to TRBJ1-6, with no clear D. Germline CDR1 reads MDHEN; CDR2 reads SYDVKM. V was clipped by 7 bases and J by 9 bases, with 13 bases between them. This CDR3 is 13 amino acids long. Here the CDR3 DNA reads TGTGCCAGCAAGACCCGGGAGGGTTCACCCCTCCACTTT. Amino acid sequence: CASKTREGSPLHF.